A few counts support the clone carrying this T cell receptor beta chain. What it binds is not known. Unmatched junction bases numbered 5, after V lost 5 bases and J lost 2 bases. Germline-derived CDR1 and CDR2 are SGHAT and FQNNGV. There are 14 residues in the CDR3. A multiplex PCR was run with 60 Vbeta primers and 13 Jbeta primers. Some clones are missing from TCRdb's copy, which holds only in-frame ones; the method was immunoSEQ multiplex PCR. The data show under 150,000 clones, 80% seen once. This sample was included in a study of cytomegalovirus exposure and HLA in healthy donors. Study findings and constraints: Confirmation was obtained in vitro that a few CMV-associated chains are specific for CMV antigens.

The genes are TRBV11-2 and TRBJ2-5; 7 positions agree with TRBD1. Sequenced sample: PBMCs. This TCR derives from a male donor in good health and CMV-seronegative. CDR3 in amino acids: CASSRRQGQETQYF. In DNA, the CDR3 is TGTGCCAGCAGCCGGAGACAGGGACAAGAGACCCAGTACTTC.